This is a list of T cell receptor beta chains from one sample in a study of blood T cell repertoires in COVID-19. Produced via immunoSEQ multiplex PCR; TCRdb's table is partial and in-frame only. Of 40,000 to 55,000 clones listed, approximately 86% are singletons. The sequenced sample was peripheral blood. These receptors were obtained from a man in his forties or fifties with active COVID-19. Each CDR3 is given with its conserved first and last residue. A D gene is named only where the DNA matches it firmly. Clone size appears in some rows only: once, few, many, or a class for an expanded clone.

clone size	D gene	V gene	J gene	CDR3 DNA	CDR3 protein
NA	TRBD2	TRBV24-1	TRBJ2-1	TGTGCCACCAGTGGCACTAGCGGGAGCTCCTACAATGAGCAGTTCTTC	CATSGTSGSSYNEQFF
NA	NA	TRBV2	TRBJ2-5	TGTACCAGCAGTCCCTCAGGCCTGGAGACCCAGTACTTC	CTSSPSGLETQYF
NA	TRBD1	TRBV27	TRBJ1-4	TGTGCCACTATGAAAGGGGGCCGGAATGAAAAACTGTTTTTT	CATMKGGRNEKLFF
NA	TRBD1	TRBV7-9	TRBJ1-1	TGTGCCAGCAACTTCCTAGACAGGGTGTCAGTCGAGGACACTGAAGCTTTCTTT	CASNFLDRVSVEDTEAFF
NA	NA	TRBV12-3/TRBV12-4	TRBJ2-4	TGTGCCAGCAGTTTTTCTTTCGGGGACATTCAGTACTTC	CASSFSFGDIQYF
NA	NA	TRBV30	TRBJ1-2	TGTGCCTGGAATCCAGGGCCCAATGGCTACACCTTC	CAWNPGPNGYTF
NA	TRBD2	TRBV3-1/TRBV3-2	TRBJ2-1	TGTGCCAGCAGCCGCACGGTTGGGACTAGCGGGAGGCGCAATGAGCAGTTCTTC	CASSRTVGTSGRRNEQFF
NA	NA	TRBV6-5	TRBJ2-3	TGTGCCAGCGGCCGCACAGATACGCAGTATTTT	CASGRTDTQYF
NA	TRBD1	TRBV4-1	TRBJ1-6	TGCGCCAGCAGCCAACCAAGACAGGGGGCGGACCTAACACCCCTCCACTTT	CASSQPRQGADLTPLHF
NA	NA	TRBV7-9	TRBJ1-2	TGTGCCAGCAGCCCCCCCACCGGTGGCTACACCTTC	CASSPPTGGYTF
NA	TRBD1	TRBV4-2	TRBJ1-2	TGTGCCAGCAGCCAATCAGGGACAGGGATAAATTATGGCTACACCTTC	CASSQSGTGINYGYTF
NA	TRBD2	TRBV11-2	TRBJ2-1	TGTGCCAGCAGCTTAAAAAACATGGCGAGCGGGGGAAACAATGAGCAGTTCTTC	CASSLKNMASGGNNEQFF
NA	NA	TRBV14	TRBJ1-2	TGTGCCAGCAGCCAATTGACAGGATACTATGGCTACACCTTC	CASSQLTGYYGYTF
NA	TRBD2	TRBV2	TRBJ2-5	TGTGCCAGCAAATTTGGAAGGGCCTCTTCTAGCGGGAGTTCGTTAGAGACCCAGTACTTC	CASKFGRASSSGSSLETQYF
NA	NA	TRBV19	TRBJ1-2	TGTGCCAGTGCCCCAGGGGAATACTATGGCTACACCTTC	CASAPGEYYGYTF
NA	TRBD2	TRBV5-1	TRBJ2-5	TGCGCCAGCAGCCTCTCGACTAGCGGGAGTGGAGAGACCCAGTACTTC	CASSLSTSGSGETQYF
few	NA	TRBV6-2/TRBV6-3	TRBJ2-7	TGTGCCAGCAGTCCGCGGGGGCTTGAGCAGTACTTC	CASSPRGLEQYF
NA	NA	TRBV6-5	TRBJ1-3	TGTGCCAGCGGGCGAACTGGAAACACCATATATTTT	CASGRTGNTIYF
NA	TRBD1	TRBV25-1	TRBJ1-2	TGTGCCAGCAGTGAATTGGGGACAGGAGGCTACACCTTC	CASSELGTGGYTF
NA	NA	TRBV12-5	TRBJ2-7	TGTGCTAGTGGTTTGGGACTGAACTACGAGCAGTACTTC	CASGLGLNYEQYF
NA	TRBD2	TRBV9	TRBJ2-3	TGTGCCAGCAGCGTAGCTAGCGGGAGGGCCAGAGATACGCAGTATTTT	CASSVASGRARDTQYF
NA	TRBD1	TRBV3-1/TRBV3-2	TRBJ1-2	TGTGCCAGCAGCCTCAGGGGACAGAACTATGGCTACACCTTC	CASSLRGQNYGYTF
NA	TRBD2	TRBV6-2/TRBV6-3	TRBJ2-1	TGTGCCAGCAGCACTCTTAGCGGGAGAAAGGGTGAGCAGTTCTTC	CASSTLSGRKGEQFF
once	NA	TRBV5-1	TRBJ1-2	TGCGCCAGCAGCTTGGGGGGCGCCTTCTATGGCTACACCTTC	CASSLGGAFYGYTF
once	NA	TRBV27	TRBJ2-3	TGTGCCAGCAGGCTCCGGGGCACAGATACGCAGTATTTT	CASRLRGTDTQYF
NA	TRBD1	TRBV3-1/TRBV3-2	TRBJ2-6	TGTGCCAGCAGCCAATCGTCCAGGACAGGGTACGCTGGGGCCAACGTCCTGACTTTC	CASSQSSRTGYAGANVLTF
NA	TRBD1	TRBV7-3	TRBJ2-3	TGTGCCAGCAGGAAAGACAGGGGTCGCACAGATACGCAGTATTTT	CASRKDRGRTDTQYF
NA	TRBD2	TRBV6-5	TRBJ2-5	TGTGCCAGCAGATATCCGGGACTAGCAGGGCGGACGTACTTC	CASRYPGLAGRTYF
NA	NA	TRBV12-3/TRBV12-4	TRBJ1-6	TGTGCCAGCAGGCTAACTAATAATTCACCCCTCCACTTT	CASRLTNNSPLHF